The TCR beta chain described here comes from a study of cytomegalovirus exposure and HLA in healthy donors. Regarding the study as a whole: It was 150 to 200 TCR beta chains that were listed as cytomegalovirus-associated.

For this clone: Its antigen is unidentified.

The donors were part of the validation cohort, which consisted of approximately 110 subjects and was separate from the first cohort of around 620 subjects. CDR1 WSHSY and CDR2 SAAADI come from the germline V gene. The CDR3 contains 13 residues. V was shortened by 8 bases and J by 6 bases, with 15 bases between the two germline ends. This table comes from immunoSEQ multiplex PCR, and its TCRdb copy is limited to in-frame clones, with some not included. The sample includes hundreds of thousands of clones, approximately 90% of them seen just once. The chain employs TRBV10-2 and TRBJ2-3; D may be TRBD2 (7 bases). The sample was PBMCs. The TCR originated in a man aged 18 to 30 in good health and CMV-seronegative. CDR3 nucleotide sequence: TGCGCCAGCTCAACGGGGGGCCCCGATACGCAGTATTTT. Translating it yields CASSTGGPDTQYF.